The sample holds a few counts of the clone carrying this TCR beta chain. What it binds is not known. Unique molecular identifiers were present on cDNA, and template switching added a universal primer site. TCRdb fed the 5' RACE reads into MiXCR, producing one record per CDR3 protein. Among fewer than 800,000 distinct CDR3 sequences listed, under 8.5% were seen once. This entry comes from a study of identical twins. Overall study findings and caveats: Conclusions were based on cross-sectional statistical analysis, without following the same donors. Low generation-probability sequences were in excess among twin-shared out-of-frame alpha sequences. Abundant beta clonotypes from cord blood had fewer insertions, unlike memory repertoires, which showed none.

The CDR3 has 15 residues. V was clipped by 1 base and J by 2 bases, with 10 bases between them. Germline assignment: CDR1 SGHVS and CDR2 FQNEAQ. These data were likewise used in another study, on yellow fever vaccine responses in identical twins.

The TCR sequence derives from a woman younger than 35 in good health. This chain uses TRBV7-8 with TRBJ2-3; D is possibly TRBD2 (5 bases). The sequenced material came from PBMCs. The CDR3 is CASSLDADFTDTQYF. The CDR3 nucleotides are TGTGCCAGCAGCTTAGATGCGGACTTCACAGATACGCAGTATTTT.